The 9 T cell receptor beta chains below come from one sample, sequenced in a study of early T cells in non-severe SARS-CoV-2 infection. A single record per CDR3 protein comes from TCRdb applying MiXCR to the 5' RACE reads. The sample holds 50,000 to 75,000 distinct CDR3 sequences, approximately 6.1% seen once. The source was whole blood, collected at baseline. These receptors were collected from an adult who was a healthcare worker with PCR-confirmed SARS-CoV-2 infection or an uninfected control (not recorded which).

V usage is TRBV7-2 and J usage is TRBJ1-2, with D unresolved. The CDR3 runs 15 residues. The ends were cut back, 4 bases at V and 6 bases at J, with 18 bases in the middle. The germline V gene encodes CDR1 SGHTA and CDR2 FQGNSA. CDR3 sequence reads: CASSYDWGLGNGYTF. The CDR3 nucleotides read TGTGCCAGCAGCTACGACTGGGGTCTGGGAAATGGCTACACCTTC.

This clonotype was observed at least ten times. The chain employs TRBV28 and TRBJ1-2; D perhaps matches TRBD1 (5 bases). The CDR3 sequence is 13 residues long. Germline V gene data show CDR1 as MDHEN and CDR2 as SYDVKM. V was trimmed by 5 bases and J by 8 bases, leaving 15 bases between them. This CDR3 reads CASSGTGTPGYTF. DNA for the CDR3: TGTGCCAGCAGTGGCACCGGGACGCCGGGCTACACCTTC.

This clonotype has a count of ten or more. The genes are TRBV5-1 and TRBJ2-1, with 16 nucleotides matching TRBD2. V dropped 4 bases and J dropped 5; count of bases not matched to a gene: 9. This CDR3 contains 18 residues. Germline V gene sequence: CDR1 SGHRS, CDR2 YFSETQ. CDR3 nucleotide sequence: TGCGCCAGCAGCGGCGGGACTAGCGGGAGGGCCGGGAACAATGAGCAGTTCTTC. Amino acid sequence: CASSGGTSGRAGNNEQFF.

This clonotype came up a few times. The chain's CDR3 is CASSPFNQPQHF. DNA for the CDR3: TGTGCCAGCAGCCCATTTAATCAGCCCCAGCATTTT. The chain has TRBV7-2 and TRBJ1-5; the D is unclear. Trimming pared 5 bases from V and 4 bases from J, leaving 6 bases between. The V gene's germline CDR1 is SGHTA and CDR2 FQGNSA. This CDR3 comprises 12 residues. Full variable domain (outside the CDR3, taken from reference TRBV7-2 and TRBJ1-5): GAGVSQSPSNKVTEKGKDVELRCDPISGHTALYWYRQSLGQGLEFLIYFQGNSAPDKSGLPSDRFSAERTGGSVSTLTIQRTQQEDSAVYLCASSPFNQPQHFGDGTRLSIL.

The V gene is TRBV28, the J gene TRBJ2-2, with D perhaps matching TRBD1 or TRBD2 (5 bases each). V lost 9 bases to trimming and J lost 7 bases, with 12 bases between them. This CDR3 is built from 12 residues. Germline lookup yields CDR1 MDHEN and CDR2 SYDVKM. Written as DNA, the CDR3 is TGTGCCAGTGATCGGGGACGCGGGGAGCTGTTTTTT. This translates into CASDRGRGELFF.

This clonotype has only a few counts. The rearrangement uses TRBV7-2 and TRBJ1-4, with a possible D match to TRBD1 (6 bases). The V gene's germline CDR1 is SGHTA and CDR2 FQGNSA. The CDR3 length is 15 residues. V dropped 5 bases and J dropped 7 bases, with 17 bases sitting between them. CDR3: CASSTYRDAGEKLFF. The CDR3 DNA reads as TGTGCCAGCAGCACTTACAGGGACGCGGGTGAAAAACTGTTTTTT.

This clonotype was observed a few times. This sequence joins TRBV5-1 and TRBJ2-3; unclear D gene. The CDR3 has 14 residues. Germline CDR1 and CDR2: SGHRS and YFSETQ. Trimming removed 0 bases from V and 6 bases from J, with 11 bases in between. Here the CDR3 DNA reads TGCGCCAGCAGCTTGGCACTCGCGTCGGATACGCAGTATTTT. Its protein is CASSLALASDTQYF.

This clonotype appeared many times. The V and J genes are TRBV24-1 and TRBJ2-1; possible D gene TRBD1, 5 bases. CDR1 KGHDR and CDR2 SFDVKD come from the germline V gene. V gave up 1 base and J gave up 12 bases, with 12 bases separating them. This CDR3 has 13 residues. The chain's CDR3 is CATSDFMGLAQFF. The CDR3 DNA is TGTGCCACCAGTGATTTTATGGGGCTTGCGCAGTTCTTC.

The rearrangement links TRBV20-1 to TRBJ2-2; 7 bases map to TRBD2. CDR1 is DFQATT, CDR2 SNEGSKA, per germline (reference sequence). The CDR3 extends over 16 amino acids. V dropped 0 bases and J dropped 4; count of bases not matched to a gene: 8. The CDR3, as DNA: TGCAGTGCTAGAGATCTGGGGGAGGGGCCCACCGGGGAGCTGTTTTTT. This gives the protein CSARDLGEGPTGELFF.